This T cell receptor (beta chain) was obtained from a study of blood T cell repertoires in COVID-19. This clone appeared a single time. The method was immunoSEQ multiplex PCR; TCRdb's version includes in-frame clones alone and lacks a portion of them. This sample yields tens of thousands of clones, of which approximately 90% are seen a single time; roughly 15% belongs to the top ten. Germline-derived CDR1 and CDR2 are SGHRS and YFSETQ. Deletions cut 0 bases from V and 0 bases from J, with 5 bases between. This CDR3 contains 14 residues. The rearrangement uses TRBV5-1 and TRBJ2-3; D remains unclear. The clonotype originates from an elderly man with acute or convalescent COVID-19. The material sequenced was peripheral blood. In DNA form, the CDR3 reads TGCGCCAGCAGCTTGGATACTAGCACAGATACGCAGTATTTT. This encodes CASSLDTSTDTQYF.